This TCR beta chain was retrieved from a study of shared clonotypes between healthy human individuals. Findings of the study overall: Across subsets, estimated richness was generally greater for naive than for memory populations.

The CDR3 is 13 residues long. CDR1 is MNHEY and CDR2 is SVGAGI in the germline V gene. Trimming cost V 2 bases and J 2 bases, with 4 bases left between them. Naive CD8 cells lacked CD45RO and underwent positive selection for CCR7, leaving out terminally differentiated effector memory CD45RA+ cells. The donor population consisted of healthy HIV-negative adults with no recent acute infections or vaccinations. Note on this clone: Its antigen is still unknown. Other DNA sequences of this sample code for an identical CDR3.

Each replicate PCR on the sorted subsets used about 220 ng DNA (around 30,000 T cell genomes). TCRdb keeps only in-frame clones here, not all; method: immunoSEQ multiplex PCR. Among 2 million to 2.5 million clones listed, about 93% were seen once. The V call is TRBV6-5, the J call TRBJ1-5; D gene ambiguous. This sequence originates from a man aged 18 to 29 in good health. Some clones in this sample may be carry-over from other donors' samples. Input material: naive CD8+ T cells from PBMCs. CDR3 sequence (DNA): TGTGCCAGCAGTTACGGGCGCAATCAGCCCCAGCATTTT. Residues: CASSYGRNQPQHF.